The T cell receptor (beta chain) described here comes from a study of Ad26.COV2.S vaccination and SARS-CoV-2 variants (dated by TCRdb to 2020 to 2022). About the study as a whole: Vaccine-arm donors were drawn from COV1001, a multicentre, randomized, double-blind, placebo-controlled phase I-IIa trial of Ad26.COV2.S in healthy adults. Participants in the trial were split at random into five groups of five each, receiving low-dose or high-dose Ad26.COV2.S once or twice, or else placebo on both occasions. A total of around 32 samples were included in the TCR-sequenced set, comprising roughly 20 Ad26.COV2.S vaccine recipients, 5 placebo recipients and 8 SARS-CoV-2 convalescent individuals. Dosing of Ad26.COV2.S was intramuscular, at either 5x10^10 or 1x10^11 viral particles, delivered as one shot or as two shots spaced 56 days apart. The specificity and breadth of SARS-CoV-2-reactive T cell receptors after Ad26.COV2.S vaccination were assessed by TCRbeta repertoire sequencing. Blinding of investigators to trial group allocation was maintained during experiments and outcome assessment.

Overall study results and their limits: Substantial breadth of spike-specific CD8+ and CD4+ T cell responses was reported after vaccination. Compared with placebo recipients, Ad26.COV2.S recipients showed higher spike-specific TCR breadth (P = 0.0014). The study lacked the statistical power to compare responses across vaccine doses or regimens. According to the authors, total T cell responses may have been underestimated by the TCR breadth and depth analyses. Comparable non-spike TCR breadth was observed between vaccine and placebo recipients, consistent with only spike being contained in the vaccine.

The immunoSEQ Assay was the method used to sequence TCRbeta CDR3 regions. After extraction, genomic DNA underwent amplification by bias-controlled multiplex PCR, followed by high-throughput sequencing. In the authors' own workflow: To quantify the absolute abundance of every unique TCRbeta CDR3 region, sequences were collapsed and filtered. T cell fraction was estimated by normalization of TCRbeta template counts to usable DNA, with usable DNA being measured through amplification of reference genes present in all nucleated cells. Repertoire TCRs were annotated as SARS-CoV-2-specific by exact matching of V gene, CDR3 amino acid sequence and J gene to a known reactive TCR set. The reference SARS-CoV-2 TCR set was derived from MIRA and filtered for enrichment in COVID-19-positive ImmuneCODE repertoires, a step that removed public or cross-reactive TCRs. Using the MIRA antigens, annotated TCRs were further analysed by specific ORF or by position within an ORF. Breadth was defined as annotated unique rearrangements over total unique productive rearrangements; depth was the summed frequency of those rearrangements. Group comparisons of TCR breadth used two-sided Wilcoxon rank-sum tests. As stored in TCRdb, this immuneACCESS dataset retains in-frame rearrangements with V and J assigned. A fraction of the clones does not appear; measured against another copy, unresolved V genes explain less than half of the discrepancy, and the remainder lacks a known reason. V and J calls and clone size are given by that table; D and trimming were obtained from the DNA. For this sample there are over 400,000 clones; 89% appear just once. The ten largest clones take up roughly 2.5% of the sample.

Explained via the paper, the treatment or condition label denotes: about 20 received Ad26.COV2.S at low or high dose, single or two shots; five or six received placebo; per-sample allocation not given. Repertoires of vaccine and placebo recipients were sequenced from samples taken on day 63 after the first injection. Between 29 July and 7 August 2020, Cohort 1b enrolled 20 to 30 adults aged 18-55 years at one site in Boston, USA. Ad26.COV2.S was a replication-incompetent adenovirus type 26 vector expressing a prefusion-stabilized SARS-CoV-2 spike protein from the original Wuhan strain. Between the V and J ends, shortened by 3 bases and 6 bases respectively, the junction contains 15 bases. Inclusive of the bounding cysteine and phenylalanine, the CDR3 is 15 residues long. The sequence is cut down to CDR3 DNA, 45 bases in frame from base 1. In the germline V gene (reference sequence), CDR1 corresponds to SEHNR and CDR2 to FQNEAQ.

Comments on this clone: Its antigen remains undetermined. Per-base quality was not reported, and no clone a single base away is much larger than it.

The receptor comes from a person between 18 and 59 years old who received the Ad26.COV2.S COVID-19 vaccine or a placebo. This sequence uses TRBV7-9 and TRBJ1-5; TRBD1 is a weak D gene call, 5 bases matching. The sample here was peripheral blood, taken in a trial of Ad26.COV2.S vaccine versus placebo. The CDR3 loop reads CASSFGQAGSQPQHF. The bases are TGTGCCAGCAGCTTCGGGCAGGCAGGGAGTCAGCCCCAGCATTTT.